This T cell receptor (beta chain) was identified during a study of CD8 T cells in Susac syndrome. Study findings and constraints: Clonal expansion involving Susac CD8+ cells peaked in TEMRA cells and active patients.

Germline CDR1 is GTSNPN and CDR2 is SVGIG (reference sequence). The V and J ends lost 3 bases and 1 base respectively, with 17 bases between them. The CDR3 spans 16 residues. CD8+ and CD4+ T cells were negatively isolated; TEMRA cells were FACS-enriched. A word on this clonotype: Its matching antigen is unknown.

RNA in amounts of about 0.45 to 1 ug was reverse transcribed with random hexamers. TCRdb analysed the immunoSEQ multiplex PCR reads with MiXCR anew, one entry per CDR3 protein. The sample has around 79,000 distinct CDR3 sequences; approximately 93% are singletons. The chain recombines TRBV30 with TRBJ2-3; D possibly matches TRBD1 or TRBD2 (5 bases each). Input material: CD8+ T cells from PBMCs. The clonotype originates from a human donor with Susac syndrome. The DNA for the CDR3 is TGTGCCTGGAGCCCACCTGAGGGGACGGGCACAGATACGCAGTATTTT. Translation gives CAWSPPEGTGTDTQYF.